Listed below are T cell receptor beta chains from one sample, sequenced in a study of cytomegalovirus exposure and HLA in healthy donors. TCRdb's table, derived via immunoSEQ multiplex PCR, lists solely in-frame clones and lacks some. Among around 150,000 clones listed, roughly 80% were seen once. The specimen sequenced was PBMCs. The receptors shown here come from a man aged 45-65 years in good health and CMV-seropositive. Each CDR3 is given without its conserved first and last residue.

CDR3 length: 12; J gene: TRBJ1-2; V gene: TRBV5-1; CDR3 protein: ASSLVGGDYGYT
CDR3 length: 10; J gene: TRBJ1-5; V gene: TRBV28; CDR3 protein: ASSYRGQPQH
CDR3 length: 13; J gene: TRBJ1-5; V gene: TRBV7-8; CDR3 protein: ASSLVQASNQPQH
CDR3 length: 14; J gene: TRBJ2-1; V gene: TRBV28; CDR3 protein: ASSLRAGNRLHEQF
CDR3 length: 12; J gene: TRBJ2-1; V gene: TRBV19; CDR3 protein: ASSWGTGANEQF
CDR3 length: 12; J gene: TRBJ2-1; V gene: TRBV9; CDR3 protein: ASSVETQGYEQF
CDR3 length: 13; J gene: TRBJ1-1; V gene: TRBV28; CDR3 protein: ASSPVRVIGTEAF
CDR3 length: 14; J gene: TRBJ2-7; V gene: TRBV18; CDR3 protein: ASSPPGLAGVGEQY
CDR3 length: 14; J gene: TRBJ2-2; V gene: TRBV7-3; CDR3 protein: ASSQSLAGNTGELF
CDR3 length: 14; J gene: TRBJ2-7; V gene: TRBV5-1; CDR3 protein: ASSLEGGASSYEQY
CDR3 length: 12; J gene: TRBJ1-5; V gene: TRBV18; CDR3 protein: ASSQGNSNQPQH
CDR3 length: 13; J gene: TRBJ1-4; V gene: TRBV5-4; CDR3 protein: ASSFGQGANEKLF
CDR3 length: 11; J gene: TRBJ2-3; V gene: TRBV11-2; CDR3 protein: ASSSGGRDTQY
CDR3 length: 13; J gene: TRBJ1-2; V gene: TRBV7-6; CDR3 protein: ASSALQGDKDGYT
CDR3 length: 11; J gene: TRBJ1-6; V gene: TRBV28; CDR3 protein: ASTGQGASPLH
CDR3 length: 13; J gene: TRBJ1-1; V gene: TRBV9; CDR3 protein: ASSRLRDRGTEAF
CDR3 length: 13; J gene: TRBJ2-3; V gene: TRBV28; CDR3 protein: ASRETSGETDTQY
CDR3 length: 12; J gene: TRBJ1-5; V gene: TRBV4-1; CDR3 protein: ASSRDRTNQPQH
CDR3 length: 13; J gene: TRBJ2-7; V gene: TRBV7-2; CDR3 protein: ASSNWDRGLYEQY
CDR3 length: 13; J gene: TRBJ2-7; V gene: TRBV10-3; CDR3 protein: AISVASGGKYEQY
CDR3 length: 10; J gene: TRBJ2-1; V gene: TRBV5-1; CDR3 protein: ASSGSANEQF
CDR3 length: 9; J gene: -; V gene: TRBV14; CDR3 protein: ASSLYYEQY
CDR3 length: 13; J gene: TRBJ2-7; V gene: TRBV5-5; CDR3 protein: ASSWTAQSSYEQY
CDR3 length: 18; J gene: TRBJ1-6; V gene: TRBV4-2; CDR3 protein: ASSQDLVQGGSSYNSPLH
CDR3 length: 12; J gene: TRBJ1-5; V gene: TRBV6-6; CDR3 protein: ASSYSAGNQPQH